The TCR beta chain under discussion was sequenced for a study of regulatory T cells in long-lasting Graves disease. Findings and limits, study-wide: TCR diversity was lower in persistent Graves' patients (versus newly diagnosed ones). The study found TRBV28, TRBJ1-2 and TRBJ2-5 favored in persistent disease.

This sample's time point: newly diagnosed GD, antithyroid drugs for less than 3 months. PBMC-derived RNA was used for the TCR library. Combining iRepertoire HTBI primers with Arm-PCR of CDR3 regions, the authors built TCR beta libraries. Original handling: Sample data revealed fewer than 70 TRBV and under 15 TRBJ segments. TCRdb recomputed calls from the multiplex PCR reads with MiXCR, one row per CDR3 protein. The V and J calls shown here were made by TCRdb, not taken from the authors' results. Of around 250,000 distinct CDR3 sequences in the sample, more than 15% were seen once. The V segment lost 2 bases and the J segment 3 bases; nucleotides outside the gene matches: 7. This CDR3 region has 17 residues. The germline V gene encodes CDR1 MNHNS and CDR2 SASEGT. Points on this clonotype: Its specificity is not known.

The sample was also linked to a second study, of T cells in Graves' hyperthyroidism and ophthalmopathy. From that study: Uncontrolled infections, other autoimmune diseases, pregnancy or lactation led to exclusion of patients.

This sequence was found in a woman between 25 and 40 years old with Graves disease. The specimen comprised peripheral blood mononuclear cells (PBMCs), sampled at new diagnosis, from a patient treated with antithyroid drugs. This chain joins TRBV6-1 and TRBJ2-2; TRBD2 agrees at 9 bases. DNA for the CDR3: TGTGCCAGCAGTGAAACACCGGGACTAGCTTACACCGGGGAGCTGTTTTTT. This encodes CASSETPGLAYTGELFF.